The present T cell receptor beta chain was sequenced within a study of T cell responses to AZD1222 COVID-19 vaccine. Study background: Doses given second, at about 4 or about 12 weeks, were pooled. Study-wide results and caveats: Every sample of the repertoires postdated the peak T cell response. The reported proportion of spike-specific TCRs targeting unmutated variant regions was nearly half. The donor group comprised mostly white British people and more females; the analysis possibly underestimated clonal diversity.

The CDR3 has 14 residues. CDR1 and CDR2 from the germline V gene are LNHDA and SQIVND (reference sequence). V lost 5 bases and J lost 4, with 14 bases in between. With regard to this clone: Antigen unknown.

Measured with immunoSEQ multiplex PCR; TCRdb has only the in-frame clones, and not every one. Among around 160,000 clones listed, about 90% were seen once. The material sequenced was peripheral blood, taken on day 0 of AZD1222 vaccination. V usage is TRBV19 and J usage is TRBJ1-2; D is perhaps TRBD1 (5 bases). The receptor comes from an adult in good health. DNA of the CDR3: TGTGCCAGTAGTCCGGGACCCGGGGGCTATGGCTACACCTTC. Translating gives CASSPGPGGYGYTF. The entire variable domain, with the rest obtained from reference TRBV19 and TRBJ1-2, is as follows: DGGITQSPKYLFRKEGQNVTLSCEQNLNHDAMYWYRQDPGQGLRLIYYSQIVNDFQKGDIAEGYSVSREKKESFPLTVTSAQKNPTAFYLCASSPGPGGYGYTFGSGTRLTVV.